This T cell receptor (beta chain) appears in the sequencing data of a study of blood T cell repertoires in COVID-19. Study background: Sample material is recorded as cDNA or gDNA derived from T cells, B-cell-depleted T cells, or PBMCs.

Some clones are missing from TCRdb's copy, which holds only in-frame ones; the method was immunoSEQ multiplex PCR. The sample has some 300,000 clones; roughly 86% are singletons. Seattle enrolled patients during active infection and tracked them longitudinally. The V gene's germline CDR1 is LNHDA and CDR2 SQIVND (reference sequence). This CDR3 has 12 amino acids. V lost 7 bases and J 2 bases, leaving 8 bases between the germline ends. The chain carries TRBV19 and TRBJ1-2; D remains unclear. What was sequenced was peripheral blood. This TCR was recovered from a woman aged 25 to 39 with COVID-19, enrolled during active disease. This chain's CDR3 is CASNRENYGYTF. The CDR3 bases are TGTGCCAGTAACCGGGAGAACTATGGCTACACCTTC.